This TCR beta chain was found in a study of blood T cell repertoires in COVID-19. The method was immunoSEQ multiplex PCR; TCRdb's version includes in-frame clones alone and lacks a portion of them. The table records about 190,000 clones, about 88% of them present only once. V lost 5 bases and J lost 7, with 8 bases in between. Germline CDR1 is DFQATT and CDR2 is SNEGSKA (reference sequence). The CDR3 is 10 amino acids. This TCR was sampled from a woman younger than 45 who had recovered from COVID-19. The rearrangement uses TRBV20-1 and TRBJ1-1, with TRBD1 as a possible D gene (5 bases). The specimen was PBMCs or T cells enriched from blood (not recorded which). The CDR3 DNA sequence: TGCAGTGCTGGGGGGGGTGAAGCTTTCTTT. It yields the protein CSAGGGEAFF.